This entry features one TCR beta chain sequence. This CDR3 fails to terminate in the conserved phenylalanine or tryptophan, so it likely reflects a read error. Amplification of TCR beta CDR3 regions was performed using RNA transcripts as template. A set of HTBI primers served as the primers for a first-round RT-PCR of the TCR CDR3. Using its own MiXCR run on the multiplex PCR reads, TCRdb lists one record per CDR3 protein. Altogether about 840,000 distinct CDR3 sequences are present, 35% to 45% being singletons, with the ten largest covering 8.9%. The germline CDR1 and CDR2 sequences are DFQATT and SNEGSKA (reference sequence). The CDR3 contains 14 residues. Trimming left V 2 bases short and J 3 bases short, with 14 bases between. The record originates from a study of T cells in Graves' hyperthyroidism and ophthalmopathy. The authors deemed Graves' hyperthyroidism stable absent ophthalmopathy progression within 18 months. Patients showing uncontrolled infection, other autoimmune disease, pregnancy or lactation were ineligible. Together with thyroid ultrasound, orbital computed tomography, serum thyroxine and TRAb, clinical symptoms were used for diagnoses. Fresh 10 ml peripheral blood yielded PBMCs.

Sequencing input: blood. The sequence was obtained from a man between 18 and 29 years old with Graves' hyperthyroidism. The gene calls are TRBV20-1 and TRBJ2-7; no firm D call. CDR3 bases: TGCAGTGCTAGACCCCGGGCGCCGGGCTACGAGCAGTACCTC. This gives the protein CSARPRAPGYEQYL.